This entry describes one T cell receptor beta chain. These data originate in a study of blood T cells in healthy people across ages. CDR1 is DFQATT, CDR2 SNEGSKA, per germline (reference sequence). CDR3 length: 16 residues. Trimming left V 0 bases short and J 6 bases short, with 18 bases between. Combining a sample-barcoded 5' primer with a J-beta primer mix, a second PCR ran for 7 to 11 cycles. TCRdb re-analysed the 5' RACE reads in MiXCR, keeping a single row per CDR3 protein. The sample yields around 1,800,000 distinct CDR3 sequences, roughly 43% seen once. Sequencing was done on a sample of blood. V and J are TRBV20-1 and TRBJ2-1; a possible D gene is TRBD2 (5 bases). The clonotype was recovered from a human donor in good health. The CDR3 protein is CSARDQAYGETNEQFF. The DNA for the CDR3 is TGCAGTGCTAGAGATCAGGCCTACGGGGAAACCAATGAGCAGTTCTTC.